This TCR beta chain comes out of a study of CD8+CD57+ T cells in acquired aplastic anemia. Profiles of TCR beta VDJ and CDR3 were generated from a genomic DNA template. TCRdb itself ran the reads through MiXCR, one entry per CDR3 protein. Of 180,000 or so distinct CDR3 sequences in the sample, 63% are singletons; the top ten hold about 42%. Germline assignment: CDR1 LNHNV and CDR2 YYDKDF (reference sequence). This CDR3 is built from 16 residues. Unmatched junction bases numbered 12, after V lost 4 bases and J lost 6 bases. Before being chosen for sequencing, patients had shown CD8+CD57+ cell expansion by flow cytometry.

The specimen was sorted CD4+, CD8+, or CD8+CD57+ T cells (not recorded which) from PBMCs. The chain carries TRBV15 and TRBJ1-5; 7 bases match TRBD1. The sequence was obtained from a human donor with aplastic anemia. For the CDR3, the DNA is TGTGCCACCAGCACTCTGACAGGGATCCACCCTCAGCCCCAGCATTTT. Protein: CATSTLTGIHPQPQHF.